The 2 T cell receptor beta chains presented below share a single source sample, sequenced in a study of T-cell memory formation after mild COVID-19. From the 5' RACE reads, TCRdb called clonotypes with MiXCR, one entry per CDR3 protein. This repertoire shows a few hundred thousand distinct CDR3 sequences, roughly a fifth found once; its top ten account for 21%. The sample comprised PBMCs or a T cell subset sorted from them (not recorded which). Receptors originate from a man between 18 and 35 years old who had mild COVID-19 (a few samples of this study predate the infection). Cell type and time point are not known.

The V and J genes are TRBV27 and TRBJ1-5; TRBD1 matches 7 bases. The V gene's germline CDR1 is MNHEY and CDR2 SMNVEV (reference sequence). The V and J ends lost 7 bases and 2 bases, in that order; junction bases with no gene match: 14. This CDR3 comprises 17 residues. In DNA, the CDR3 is TGTGCCAGCACCCCCCAGGGGGGGCGAGCCGGCAATCAGCCCCAGCATTTT. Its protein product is CASTPQGGRAGNQPQHF.

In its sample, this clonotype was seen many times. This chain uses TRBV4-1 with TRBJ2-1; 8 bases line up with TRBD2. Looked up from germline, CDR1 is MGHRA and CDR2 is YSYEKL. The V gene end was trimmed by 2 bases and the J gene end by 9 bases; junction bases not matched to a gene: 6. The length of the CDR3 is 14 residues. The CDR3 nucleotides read TGCGCCAGCAGCCAAAGCGGGGGTAGGGTTGAGCAGTTCTTC. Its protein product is CASSQSGGRVEQFF.